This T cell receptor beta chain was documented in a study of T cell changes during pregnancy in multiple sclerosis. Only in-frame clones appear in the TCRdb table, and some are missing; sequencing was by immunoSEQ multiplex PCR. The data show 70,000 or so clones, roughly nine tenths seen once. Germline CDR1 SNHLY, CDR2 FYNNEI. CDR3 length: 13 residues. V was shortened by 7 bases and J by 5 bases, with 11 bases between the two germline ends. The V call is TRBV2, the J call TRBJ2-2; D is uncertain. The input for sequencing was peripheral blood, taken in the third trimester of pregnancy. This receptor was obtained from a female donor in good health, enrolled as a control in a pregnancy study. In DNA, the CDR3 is TGTGCCAGCAACCTCGGGTTTACCGGGGAGCTGTTTTTT. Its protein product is CASNLGFTGELFF.